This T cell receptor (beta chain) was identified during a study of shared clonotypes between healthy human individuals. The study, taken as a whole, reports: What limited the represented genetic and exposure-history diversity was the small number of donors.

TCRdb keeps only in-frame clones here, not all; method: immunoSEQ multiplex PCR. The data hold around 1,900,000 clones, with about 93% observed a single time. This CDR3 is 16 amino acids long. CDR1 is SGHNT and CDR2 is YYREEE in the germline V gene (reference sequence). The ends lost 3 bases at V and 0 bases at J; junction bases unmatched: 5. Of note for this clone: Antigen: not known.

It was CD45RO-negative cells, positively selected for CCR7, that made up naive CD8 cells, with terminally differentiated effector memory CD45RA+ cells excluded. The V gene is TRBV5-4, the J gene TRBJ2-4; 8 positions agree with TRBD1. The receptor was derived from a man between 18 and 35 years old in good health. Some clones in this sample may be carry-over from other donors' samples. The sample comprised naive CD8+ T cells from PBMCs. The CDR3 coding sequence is TGTGCCAGCAGCTACCGACAGGGGATAGCCAAAAACATTCAGTACTTC. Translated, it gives CASSYRQGIAKNIQYF.